These T cell receptor beta chains were read from a single sample in a study of cytomegalovirus exposure and HLA in healthy donors. Sequencing used immunoSEQ multiplex PCR; TCRdb keeps in-frame clones, though not all of them. Of 150,000 to 200,000 clones listed, approximately 11% were seen once; the top ten hold over 6.5%. The sample comprised PBMCs. The receptors derive from a man aged 45 to 65 in good health and CMV-seropositive. CDR3s include the opening cysteine and the closing phenylalanine or tryptophan. Each record gives: D gene, J gene, V gene, clone size, CDR3 DNA, CDR3 protein. A D gene is named only where the DNA matches it firmly. Where a row states a size, it is once, few, many or the class of an expanded clone; other rows omit it.

d_call: TRBD1; j_call: TRBJ1-1; v_call: TRBV5-8; clone_size: -; cdr3_nt: TGTGCCAGCAGCCTTGACAGGGGCTGGACTGAAGCTTTCTTT; cdr3_aa: CASSLDRGWTEAFF
d_call: TRBD1; j_call: TRBJ1-6; v_call: TRBV29-1; clone_size: -; cdr3_nt: TGCAGCGTTCGGGACAGGGAGGGTTCACCCCTCCACTTT; cdr3_aa: CSVRDREGSPLHF
d_call: -; j_call: TRBJ1-2; v_call: TRBV6-5; clone_size: few; cdr3_nt: TGTGCCAGCAGAACTGGAGACTATGGCTACACCTTC; cdr3_aa: CASRTGDYGYTF
d_call: -; j_call: TRBJ1-1; v_call: TRBV5-1; clone_size: few; cdr3_nt: TGCGCCAGTACCCGCGGCCTAAATCAACCTCTGAACACTGAAGCTTTCTTT; cdr3_aa: CASTRGLNQPLNTEAFF
d_call: TRBD2; j_call: TRBJ2-7; v_call: TRBV5-4; clone_size: -; cdr3_nt: TGTGCCAGCAGCTCCCCCGGACTAGCGGGGGAGCAGTACTTC; cdr3_aa: CASSSPGLAGEQYF
d_call: -; j_call: TRBJ2-2; v_call: TRBV10-3; clone_size: -; cdr3_nt: TGTGCCATCGAAGGCGGCACCGGGGAGCTGTTTTTT; cdr3_aa: CAIEGGTGELFF
d_call: -; j_call: TRBJ1-5; v_call: TRBV7-2; clone_size: few; cdr3_nt: TGTGCCAGCAGCTCAGGACAGTACAATCAGCCCCAGCATTTT; cdr3_aa: CASSSGQYNQPQHF
d_call: -; j_call: TRBJ1-5; v_call: TRBV6-1; clone_size: -; cdr3_nt: TGTGCCAGCAGTGAACAGACAGGCGTTCAGCCCCAGCATTTT; cdr3_aa: CASSEQTGVQPQHF
d_call: -; j_call: TRBJ2-5; v_call: TRBV11-2; clone_size: few; cdr3_nt: TGTGCCAGCAGCGTTGGCCGCGGTTTGGGGACCCAGTACTTC; cdr3_aa: CASSVGRGLGTQYF
d_call: TRBD1; j_call: TRBJ1-4; v_call: TRBV5-6; clone_size: -; cdr3_nt: TGTGCCAGCAGCTTTGCGACAGGGAATGAAAAACTGTTTTTT; cdr3_aa: CASSFATGNEKLFF
d_call: -; j_call: TRBJ2-7; v_call: TRBV18; clone_size: few; cdr3_nt: TGTGCCAGCTCACCAGCAGGGTTCGAGCAGTACTTC; cdr3_aa: CASSPAGFEQYF
d_call: TRBD1; j_call: TRBJ2-1; v_call: TRBV5-1; clone_size: -; cdr3_nt: TGCGCCAGCAGCCTGGGACAGGGCAAAAACAATGAGCAGTTCTTC; cdr3_aa: CASSLGQGKNNEQFF
d_call: TRBD1; j_call: TRBJ2-2; v_call: TRBV9; clone_size: -; cdr3_nt: TGTGCCAGCAGCTCAGGGGGCGGCACCGGGGAGCTGTTTTTT; cdr3_aa: CASSSGGGTGELFF
d_call: -; j_call: TRBJ2-2; v_call: TRBV6-6; clone_size: few; cdr3_nt: TGTGCCAGCAGTTACGCGGCGGGGCACGACACCGGGGAGCTGTTTTTT; cdr3_aa: CASSYAAGHDTGELFF
d_call: -; j_call: TRBJ2-5; v_call: TRBV10-1; clone_size: few; cdr3_nt: TGCGCCAGCAGTGGCGGCCTAAAAGGAGGAGAGACCCAGTACTTC; cdr3_aa: CASSGGLKGGETQYF